These 21 T cell receptor beta chains came from one sample sequenced in a study of blood T cell repertoires in COVID-19. Only in-frame clones appear in the TCRdb table, and some are missing; sequencing was by immunoSEQ multiplex PCR. The repertoire has more than 40,000 clones, about 90% of them found once; the top ten carry roughly 13%. Source material: peripheral blood. The receptors originated from a man older than 75 with acute or convalescent COVID-19.

The chain has TRBV27 and TRBJ2-7; possibly TRBD1 for D (7 bases). CDR3 length: 13 residues. Germline assignment: CDR1 MNHEY and CDR2 SMNVEV (reference sequence). Deletions cut 10 bases from V and 4 bases from J, with 17 bases between. CDR3 sequence: CATQRAGGYEQYF. The CDR3 DNA is TGTGCCACACAACGGGCAGGGGGGTACGAGCAGTACTTC.

V gene TRBV7-8 combines with J gene TRBJ1-2; weak D call: TRBD1 (6 bases). Trimming cost V 4 bases and J 2 bases, with 23 bases left between them. This CDR3 has 18 residues. CDR1 is SGHVS, CDR2 FQNEAQ, per germline. The CDR3 bases are TGTGCCAGCAGCTCCCGACAGGCCTCCTTCCTCCTCAACTATGGCTACACCTTC. Translating it yields CASSSRQASFLLNYGYTF.

The chain recombines TRBV6-5 with TRBJ1-2; 10 nucleotides line up with TRBD1. V lost 2 bases, J lost 8 bases, and 11 bases stayed unmatched. The CDR3 is made up of 16 amino acids. The germline V gene has CDR1 MNHEY and CDR2 SVGAGI. CDR3 loop: CASSYDLWDRGRGYTF. The CDR3 DNA is TGTGCCAGCAGTTACGACCTGTGGGACAGGGGCCGCGGCTACACCTTC.

The rearrangement uses TRBV19 and TRBJ1-4, with TRBD1 matching over 8 bases. Germline values: CDR1 LNHDA, CDR2 SQIVND (reference sequence). Unmatched junction bases numbered 18, after V lost 5 bases and J lost 16 bases. The CDR3 loop spans 15 amino acids. The DNA for the CDR3 is TGTGCCAGTAGTCCGACAGGGGCCTTTCGGGGCTCGAGGTTTTTT. It is translated as CASSPTGAFRGSRFF. Full variable domain (rest looked up from reference TRBV19 and TRBJ1-4): DGGITQSPKYLFRKEGQNVTLSCEQNLNHDAMYWYRQDPGQGLRLIYYSQIVNDFQKGDIAEGYSVSREKKESFPLTVTSAQKNPTAFYLCASSPTGAFRGSRFFGSGTQLSVL.

The V call is TRBV3-1 (or the pseudogene TRBV3-2), the J call TRBJ1-5; D ambiguous. This CDR3 spans 14 amino acids. In germline, CDR1 is LGHDT, CDR2 YNNKEL (reference sequence). Trimming cost V 4 bases and J 4 bases, with 11 bases left between them. CDR3 coding DNA: TGTGCCAGCAGCCCTGGGAGGTGGAATCAGCCCCAGCATTTT. This sequence encodes CASSPGRWNQPQHF.

The V call is TRBV27, the J call TRBJ2-2; weak D call: TRBD1 (5 bases). The CDR3 length is 15 residues. Per germline, CDR1 MNHEY and CDR2 SMNVEV (reference sequence). With 8 bases removed from V and 0 bases from J, the gap between germline ends came to 13 bases. CDR3 amino acids: CASRTRQTNTGELFF. CDR3 bases: TGTGCCAGCCGGACCCGACAGACGAACACCGGGGAGCTGTTTTTT.

The rearrangement uses TRBV29-1 and TRBJ2-7; tentatively, D is TRBD2 (5 bases). CDR1 and CDR2 from the germline V gene are SQVTM and ANQGSEA. V gave up 4 bases and J gave up 2 bases, with 15 bases separating them. This CDR3 spans 14 amino acids. The CDR3 loop reads CSVGPRADAYEQYF. CDR3 DNA: TGCAGCGTTGGACCGCGAGCGGACGCCTACGAGCAGTACTTC.

The chain employs TRBV6-6 and TRBJ1-6; D ambiguous. In germline, CDR1 is MNHNY, CDR2 SVGAGI (reference sequence). Trimming took 4 bases from V and 14 from J, leaving 18 bases between them. The CDR3 extends over 14 amino acids. Here the CDR3 DNA reads TGTGCCAGCAGTTGGGAGGCCCAACTCAATTCCCTCCACTTT. Protein: CASSWEAQLNSLHF.

The J gene is TRBJ1-1, the V gene TRBV9, with TRBD1 matching 7 bases. CDR3 size: 15 residues. J was trimmed by 2 bases and V by 3 bases; bases with no gene match: 7. Germline loops: CDR1 SGDLS, CDR2 YYNGEE. CDR3 residues: CASSGQTGFNTEAFF. The CDR3 DNA is TGTGCCAGCAGCGGACAGACAGGGTTTAACACTGAAGCTTTCTTT.

J is TRBJ2-7 and V is TRBV30, with D perhaps matching TRBD1 (5 bases). This CDR3 is built from 11 residues. The germline V and J ends were trimmed by 5 bases and 2 bases, with 7 bases remaining between them. CDR1 is GTSNPN and CDR2 is SVGIG in the germline V gene (reference sequence). For the CDR3, the DNA is TGTGCCTGGGTCAGGGCCTACGAGCAGTACTTC. Translating it yields CAWVRAYEQYF.

The rearrangement links TRBV10-3 to TRBJ1-2; TRBD1 agrees at 7 bases. The V gene end was trimmed by 3 bases and the J gene end by 4 bases; junction bases not matched to a gene: 2. Germline V gene lookup returns CDR1 ENHRY and CDR2 SYGVKD. The CDR3 covers 13 residues. CDR3 in amino acids: CAISESGGYGYTF. CDR3 DNA: TGTGCCATCAGTGAATCAGGGGGCTATGGCTACACCTTC.

The chain carries TRBV27 and TRBJ2-6, with TRBD1 identical over 9 bases. The CDR3 extends over 18 amino acids. With V trimmed by 3 bases and J by 4 bases, 10 bases remained unmatched. Germline CDR1 reads MNHEY; CDR2 reads SMNVEV (reference sequence). CDR3 protein: CASSFTGTGRPGANVLTF. CDR3 nucleotides: TGTGCCAGCAGTTTTACTGGGACAGGGCGCCCGGGGGCCAACGTCCTGACTTTC.

The V and J genes are TRBV7-9 and TRBJ2-3; D possibly corresponds to TRBD2 (6 bases). Looked up from germline, CDR1 is SEHNR and CDR2 is FQNEAQ (reference sequence). V was pared by 0 bases and J by 1 base, with 11 bases between. CDR3 length: 16 residues. CDR3 in amino acids: CASSLATGGGTDTQYF. The CDR3, as DNA: TGTGCCAGCAGCTTAGCGACTGGAGGGGGCACAGATACGCAGTATTTT. Combining the CDR3 with reference TRBV7-9 and TRBJ2-3 gives the whole variable domain DTGVSQNPRHKITKRGQNVTFRCDPISEHNRLYWYRQTLGQGPEFLTYFQNEAQLEKSRLLSDRFSAERPKGSFSTLEIQRTEQGDSAMYLCASSLATGGGTDTQYFGPGTRLTVL.

The genes are TRBV2 and TRBJ2-3, with TRBD2 matching 7 bases. V trimming: 7 bases; J trimming: 1 base; junction bases outside the gene matches: 8. This CDR3 has 15 amino acids. Germline assignment: CDR1 SNHLY and CDR2 FYNNEI. This CDR3 reads CASTGLVRGTDTQYF. The CDR3 nucleotides read TGTGCCAGCACTGGACTAGTGAGGGGCACAGATACGCAGTATTTT.

This sequence joins TRBV2 and TRBJ2-3; TRBD1 matches 9 bases. The CDR3 is 14 amino acids. Trimming at V came to 4 bases and at J to 1 base, leaving 0 bases not matched to a gene. Germline V gene sequence: CDR1 SNHLY, CDR2 FYNNEI. CDR3 nucleotides: TGTGCCAGCAGTGGGACAGGGGGCACAGATACGCAGTATTTT. Translation: CASSGTGGTDTQYF. The whole variable domain, remainder taken from reference TRBV2 and TRBJ2-3, is EPEVTQTPSHQVTQMGQEVILRCVPISNHLYFYWYRQILGQKVEFLVSFYNNEISEKSEIFDDQFSVERPDGSNFTLKIRSTKLEDSAMYFCASSGTGGTDTQYFGPGTRLTVL.

The rearrangement joins TRBV7-2 to TRBJ2-3; the D gene is possibly TRBD2 (5 bases). V gave up 0 bases and J gave up 1 base, with 5 bases separating them. Germline loops: CDR1 SGHTA, CDR2 FQGNSA. The CDR3 covers 14 residues. The CDR3 bases are TGTGCCAGCAGCTTAGCACTAGGCACAGATACGCAGTATTTT. It encodes CASSLALGTDTQYF. The variable domain in full, with the rest retrieved from reference TRBV7-2 and TRBJ2-3, is GAGVSQSPSNKVTEKGKDVELRCDPISGHTALYWYRQSLGQGLEFLIYFQGNSAPDKSGLPSDRFSAERTGGSVSTLTIQRTQQEDSAVYLCASSLALGTDTQYFGPGTRLTVL.

V gene TRBV7-9 combines with J gene TRBJ1-6; no definite D call. The V end lost 5 bases, the J end lost 6 bases, and 11 bases lay between the germline ends. CDR1 is SEHNR and CDR2 is FQNEAQ in the germline V gene (reference sequence). There are 14 residues in the CDR3. Here the CDR3 reads CASSPAAVNSPLHF. Written as DNA, the CDR3 is TGTGCCAGCAGCCCAGCGGCGGTTAATTCACCCCTCCACTTT. Using reference TRBV7-9 and TRBJ1-6 for the parts outside the CDR3, the full variable domain is DTGVSQNPRHKITKRGQNVTFRCDPISEHNRLYWYRQTLGQGPEFLTYFQNEAQLEKSRLLSDRFSAERPKGSFSTLEIQRTEQGDSAMYLCASSPAAVNSPLHFGNGTRLTVT.

J is TRBJ2-5 and V is TRBV4-2; 10 bases are shared with TRBD2. CDR3 length: 16 residues. V lost 4 bases to trimming and J lost 1 base; unmatched junction nucleotides: 6. CDR1 LGHNA and CDR2 YNFKEQ come from the germline V gene. CDR3 in DNA: TGTGCCAGCAGCCCTACCCTAGCGGGGGCCCAAGAGACCCAGTACTTC. Translation: CASSPTLAGAQETQYF.

The CDR3 sequence is CATSPPGVLGSYEQYF. CDR3 bases: TGTGCCACCAGCCCGCCCGGGGTACTGGGCTCCTACGAGCAGTACTTC. The chain combines TRBV15 with TRBJ2-7; D perhaps matches TRBD2 (5 bases). Trimming cost V 5 bases and J 0 bases, with 17 bases left between them. Germline V gives CDR1 LNHNV, CDR2 YYDKDF (reference sequence). The CDR3 is 16 amino acids.

V is TRBV3-1 (or the pseudogene TRBV3-2) and J is TRBJ1-2, with 9 bases lining up with TRBD1. This CDR3 has 14 residues. V dropped 2 bases and J dropped 8; count of bases not matched to a gene: 6. CDR1 LGHDT and CDR2 YNNKEL come from the germline V gene (reference sequence). The CDR3 reads CASSQQDRGGGYTF. CDR3 DNA: TGTGCCAGCAGCCAACAGGACAGGGGCGGAGGCTACACCTTC.

The chain carries TRBV10-3 and TRBJ2-1; D possibly corresponds to TRBD1 (6 bases). CDR1 and CDR2 (germline): ENHRY, SYGVKD. This CDR3 spans 18 amino acids. V lost 6 bases to trimming and J lost 0 bases, with 21 bases between them. CDR3 sequence reads: CAISTEKGGGHSYNEQFF. CDR3 in DNA: TGTGCCATCAGCACCGAGAAGGGTGGGGGCCACTCCTACAATGAGCAGTTCTTC.